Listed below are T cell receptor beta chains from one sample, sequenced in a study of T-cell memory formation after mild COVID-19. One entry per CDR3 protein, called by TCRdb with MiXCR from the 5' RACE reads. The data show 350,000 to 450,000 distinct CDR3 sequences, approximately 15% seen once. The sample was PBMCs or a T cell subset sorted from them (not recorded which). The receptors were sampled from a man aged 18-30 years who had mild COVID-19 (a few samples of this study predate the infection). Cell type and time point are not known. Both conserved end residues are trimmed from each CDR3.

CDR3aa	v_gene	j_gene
ASSYSRVLPGQETQY	TRBV6-5	TRBJ2-5
ASSFGTFTDTQY	TRBV7-9	TRBJ2-3
ASSLGQSLAKNIQY	TRBV9	TRBJ2-4
ASRRDSSNTGELF	TRBV5-1	TRBJ2-2
ASSKNTGYTDTQY	TRBV7-8	TRBJ2-3
SARRASEAF	TRBV20-1	TRBJ1-1
ASSLTSINTQY	TRBV7-9	TRBJ2-3
ASSSGQISGEQY	TRBV5-1	TRBJ2-7
ASSQDPQGAGSPLH	TRBV3-1	TRBJ1-6
ASRRGTEKWTGELF	TRBV7-6	TRBJ2-2
ASSPITTTKSGTEAF	TRBV5-1	TRBJ1-1
SVRGRRETDTQY	TRBV29-1	TRBJ2-3
ASSLVGGQGGSQPQH	TRBV7-8	TRBJ1-5
ASTRTGELF	TRBV28	TRBJ2-2
AWSPRIYGYT	TRBV30	TRBJ1-2
ASSFWGVGTEAF	TRBV7-2	TRBJ1-1
ASSHPGTSGGARDTQY	TRBV7-9	TRBJ2-3
ASSLRGNGAYEQY	TRBV12-3/TRBV12-4	TRBJ2-7
ASSLQGSYGYT	TRBV27	TRBJ1-2
ASSLASGVYNEQF	TRBV5-1	TRBJ2-1
ASSLSMTDGYT	TRBV27	TRBJ1-2
ASSQEPAHNPGWEQY	TRBV3-1	TRBJ2-7
SARTSGASTEQF	TRBV20-1	TRBJ2-1
ASSSTGQGRFTEAF	TRBV27	TRBJ1-1
ASTLLRDTQY	TRBV7-2	TRBJ2-3
ASSLSRGPSGNEQF	TRBV6-2/TRBV6-3	TRBJ2-1
ASSRLSTGGTDTQY	TRBV23-1	TRBJ2-3
ASTRRTGTMNTGELF	TRBV6-5	TRBJ2-2
ASTDSYNEQF	TRBV7-9	TRBJ2-1
ASRSAGTDEKLF	TRBV6-1	TRBJ1-4
ASSYNSLSGNYGYT	TRBV6-2/TRBV6-3	TRBJ1-2
ASSYGLAGGTDTQY	TRBV6-6	TRBJ2-3
ASSSLVNEQF	TRBV7-9	TRBJ2-1
ASSTTAPPNTGELF	TRBV6-5	TRBJ2-2
ASSPPRTGSTDTQY	TRBV7-9	TRBJ2-3